This T cell receptor beta chain was recovered during a study of T cells after yellow fever vaccination. TCRdb used MiXCR to reprocess the 5' RACE reads, holding one entry per CDR3 protein. The data hold some 300,000 distinct CDR3 sequences, with roughly 3.5% observed a single time. The length of the CDR3 is 16 residues. The V end was cut by 3 bases, the J end by 0 bases, with 18 bases between. Germline V CDR1 and CDR2: DFQATT, SNEGSKA (reference sequence). This clonotype was recorded many times. The sequence derives from a man between 18 and 29 years old who received the YFV17D yellow fever vaccine. The sequencing here drew on PBMCs, taken on the day of the yellow fever booster vaccination. The genes are TRBV20-1 and TRBJ2-7, with D perhaps given as TRBD1 or TRBD2 (5 bases each). CDR3 protein: CSARGTGSSASYEQYV. CDR3 DNA sequence: TGCAGTGCTAGGGGGACGGGGTCTTCCGCCTCCTACGAGCAGTACGTC.